This T cell receptor beta chain was obtained from a study of identical twins. General study findings and limits: Zero-insertion analyses could be partly confounded by invariant MAIT and iNKT cells. Without tracking the same donors, conclusions rested on cross-sectional statistical analysis.

The CDR3 spans 10 residues. V was trimmed by 6 bases and J by 2 bases, leaving 1 base between them. From germline, CDR1 is MNHEY and CDR2 SMNVEV (reference sequence). Many counts were recorded for this clonotype. The antigen remains undetermined. All donors were healthy, and all were Caucasian. A universal primer binding site was introduced by template switching. The final cDNA contained unique molecular identifiers. MiXCR, run by TCRdb on the 5' RACE reads, gives a single entry per CDR3 protein. This table holds around 280,000 distinct CDR3 sequences, about 8% found once. This sample also belongs to another study, concerning yellow fever vaccine responses in identical twins.

The sequence came from a woman aged 18 to 35 in good health. The J gene is TRBJ1-1, the V gene TRBV27; D is undetermined. Sequencing was done on a sample of memory (CD45RO+) T cells sorted from blood. CDR3 sequence reads: CASRNTEAFF. DNA for the CDR3: TGTGCCAGCAGAAACACTGAAGCTTTCTTT.